These 27 T cell receptor beta chains originate from one sample sequenced in a study of blood T cell repertoires in COVID-19. Data came from immunoSEQ multiplex PCR; TCRdb stores just in-frame clones and leaves some out. The sample holds about 240,000 clones, 80% to 95% seen once. Material for sequencing was peripheral blood. The receptors originated from a young man with COVID-19, enrolled during active disease.

CDR3 in DNA: TGTGCCAGCAGTCCGCGGGGCTTAGGAGGAAACACCATATATTTT. Translated: CASSPRGLGGNTIYF. The J gene is TRBJ1-3, the V gene TRBV27; D may be TRBD1 (5 bases). The CDR3 extends over 15 amino acids. Germline V gene data show CDR1 as MNHEY and CDR2 as SMNVEV (reference sequence). Trimming cost V 5 bases and J 4 bases, with 15 bases left between them.

V and J are TRBV5-4 and TRBJ1-2; 8 bases agree with TRBD1. The germline gives CDR1 SGHNT, CDR2 YYREEE (reference sequence). The CDR3 runs 13 residues. V lost 5 bases and J lost 4; bases outside the gene matches: 4. The CDR3 loop reads CASSMTGVYGYTF. Here the CDR3 DNA reads TGTGCCAGCAGTATGACAGGGGTCTATGGCTACACCTTC.

This sequence joins TRBV25-1 and TRBJ1-6; 7 nucleotides agree with TRBD1. Losses at the gene ends were 5 bases for V and 8 bases for J; bases not matched to a gene: 12. Germline values: CDR1 MGHDK, CDR2 SYGVNS. The CDR3 has 16 residues. This CDR3 reads CASSPLRFQGDSPLHF. In DNA form, the CDR3 reads TGTGCCAGCAGTCCCCTCCGTTTCCAGGGGGATTCACCCCTCCACTTT.

This rearrangement joins TRBV5-5 to TRBJ1-4, with TRBD1 matching over 7 bases. In germline, CDR1 is SGHKS, CDR2 YYEKEE (reference sequence). The V and J ends lost 4 bases and 7 bases, in that order; junction bases with no gene match: 7. The CDR3 totals 14 residues. The CDR3: CASSVTGYSEKLFF. The CDR3 nucleotides are TGTGCCAGCAGCGTGACAGGGTACAGTGAAAAACTGTTTTTT. Using reference TRBV5-5 and TRBJ1-4 for the parts outside the CDR3, the full variable domain is DAGVTQSPTHLIKTRGQQVTLRCSPISGHKSVSWYQQVLGQGPQFIFQYYEKEERGRGNFPDRFSARQFPNYSSELNVNALLLGDSALYLCASSVTGYSEKLFFGSGTQLSVL.

The chain combines TRBV7-3 with TRBJ2-3; D perhaps matches TRBD2 (5 bases). The CDR3 is 12 amino acids. Germline V gives CDR1 SGHTA, CDR2 FQGTGA. Trimming removed 3 bases at V and 7 bases at J, with 8 bases between. The DNA for the CDR3 is TGTGCCAGCAGCTTGCCGGGAAATACGCAGTATTTT. Translation gives CASSLPGNTQYF.

The chain has TRBV7-6 and TRBJ2-5, with 14 bases that match TRBD2. The CDR3 spans 17 residues. With V trimmed by 2 bases and J by 2 bases, 4 bases remained unmatched. In germline, CDR1 is SGHVS, CDR2 FNYEAQ. The CDR3 bases are TGTGCCAGCAGCTTAAGGGGACTAGCGGGGGAGCAAGAGACCCAGTACTTC. This translates into CASSLRGLAGEQETQYF.

The chain links TRBV10-3 to TRBJ1-4; weak D call: TRBD1 (5 bases). This CDR3 is built from 15 residues. V lost 3 bases and J lost 8, with 16 bases in between. Germline lookup yields CDR1 ENHRY and CDR2 SYGVKD. The chain's CDR3 is CAISDSSGVEEKLFF. Written as DNA, the CDR3 is TGTGCCATCAGTGATTCTTCGGGGGTTGAGGAAAAACTGTTTTTT.

The chain recombines TRBV6-6 with TRBJ1-4; 9 nucleotides match TRBD1. The germline V gene has CDR1 MNHNY and CDR2 SVGAGI (reference sequence). V was clipped by 2 bases and J by 5 bases; unmatched bases: 0. CDR3 length equals 14 residues. The CDR3 coding sequence is TGTGCCAGCAGTTACGGGACAGGGAATGAAAAACTGTTTTTT. Its translation: CASSYGTGNEKLFF.

The chain recombines TRBV18 with TRBJ2-7; the D gene is possibly TRBD1 (6 bases). CDR1 KGHSH and CDR2 LQKENI come from the germline V gene. CDR3 length: 15 residues. V was shortened by 3 bases and J by 0 bases, with 12 bases between the two germline ends. The CDR3 loop reads CASSPEGVASYEQYF. CDR3 in DNA: TGTGCCAGCTCACCCGAGGGGGTGGCCTCCTACGAGCAGTACTTC.

The chain couples TRBV5-6 to TRBJ2-5, with D possibly being TRBD1 (7 bases). Deletions cut 4 bases from V and 1 base from J, with 17 bases between. Germline values: CDR1 SGHDT, CDR2 YYEEEE. The CDR3 is made up of 16 amino acids. In nucleotides, the CDR3 is TGTGCCAGCAGCGAAGGGACAGCGGGCAGCCAAGAGACCCAGTACTTC. This gives the protein CASSEGTAGSQETQYF.

The chain employs TRBV5-4 and TRBJ2-2, with D perhaps matching TRBD1 (7 bases). This CDR3 comprises 16 residues. The germline CDR1 and CDR2 sequences are SGHNT and YYREEE (reference sequence). V was shortened by 0 bases and J by 6 bases, with 15 bases between the two germline ends. The CDR3 sequence is CASSLVAGGSPGELFF. As DNA, the CDR3 is TGTGCCAGCAGCTTGGTGGCAGGGGGGAGTCCCGGGGAGCTGTTTTTT.

The gene calls are TRBV10-2 and TRBJ2-5; D not certain. The CDR3 has 13 residues. V was shortened by 7 bases and J by 3 bases, with 12 bases between the two germline ends. Germline V gene data show CDR1 as WSHSY and CDR2 as SAAADI. The CDR3 DNA is TGCGCCAGCACTGCAGAGGTCAAAGAGACCCAGTACTTC. This gives the protein CASTAEVKETQYF.

This chain joins TRBV2 and TRBJ1-2, with TRBD1 matching over 8 bases. The CDR3 has 13 amino acids. CDR1 is SNHLY, CDR2 FYNNEI, per germline. V shed 8 bases, J shed 4 bases, and the junction held 6 bases outside the gene matches. In DNA, the CDR3 is TGTGCCAGCTCCCGACAGGGGTCCTATGGCTACACCTTC. Residues: CASSRQGSYGYTF.

The chain recombines TRBV5-1 with TRBJ1-1, with D possibly TRBD1 on 6 matching bases. The CDR3 has 15 amino acids. Germline V lookup: CDR1 SGHRS, CDR2 YFSETQ. The V end lost 3 bases, the J end lost 1 base, and 13 bases lay between the germline ends. CDR3 loop: CASSWGRGSNTEAFF. The CDR3 DNA sequence: TGCGCCAGCAGCTGGGGCAGGGGCTCGAACACTGAAGCTTTCTTT.

The chain uses TRBV30 and TRBJ2-5; tentative D call: TRBD2 (7 bases). V was trimmed by 0 bases and J by 5 bases, leaving 13 bases between them. The germline V gene encodes CDR1 GTSNPN and CDR2 SVGIG (reference sequence). The CDR3 is 14 residues long. For the CDR3, the DNA is TGTGCCTGGAGTGTGGTGCGGGGGCTTGAGACCCAGTACTTC. As protein: CAWSVVRGLETQYF.

DNA for the CDR3: TGTGCCAGCAGCTTGCCCTTCGCGGGCCCGCAAGAGACCCAGTACTTC. Protein: CASSLPFAGPQETQYF. This chain connects TRBV7-2 to TRBJ2-5; D possibly corresponds to TRBD2 (5 bases). This CDR3 contains 16 residues. Per the germline V gene, CDR1 is SGHTA and CDR2 is FQGNSA. Trimming cost V 3 bases and J 2 bases, with 16 bases left between them. The variable domain in full, completed from reference TRBV7-2 and TRBJ2-5, reads GAGVSQSPSNKVTEKGKDVELRCDPISGHTALYWYRQSLGQGLEFLIYFQGNSAPDKSGLPSDRFSAERTGGSVSTLTIQRTQQEDSAVYLCASSLPFAGPQETQYFGPGTRLLVL.

V is TRBV18 and J is TRBJ2-3, with 9 positions matching TRBD2. The CDR3 covers 17 residues. Germline lookup yields CDR1 KGHSH and CDR2 LQKENI. The trim removed 2 bases at V and 6 bases at J, leaving 12 bases unmatched. In DNA, the CDR3 is TGTGCCAGCTCACCAACCGGCGCTCGCGGGGGGGCGGATACGCAGTATTTT. As protein: CASSPTGARGGADTQYF.

The chain recombines TRBV4-1 with TRBJ2-2; 10 nucleotides align to TRBD1. With 2 bases clipped from V and 5 bases from J, the junction kept 5 bases outside the gene matches. CDR3 length equals 16 residues. Germline-derived CDR1 and CDR2 are MGHRA and YSYEKL. The CDR3 nucleotides are TGCGCCAGCAGCCAACCCGACAGGGGGCGGACCGGGGAGCTGTTTTTT. As protein: CASSQPDRGRTGELFF.

The CDR3 spells CASSPRDSHYGYTF. In DNA, the CDR3 is TGTGCCAGCTCACCCAGGGACAGCCACTATGGCTACACCTTC. The chain links TRBV18 to TRBJ1-2; 7 nucleotides agree with TRBD1. Germline V gene sequence: CDR1 KGHSH, CDR2 LQKENI. The CDR3 loop spans 14 amino acids. With 3 bases clipped from V and 3 bases from J, the junction kept 4 bases outside the gene matches.

In DNA, the CDR3 is TGTGCCAGCAGCCAAGCAGCGGGGGCCGAGCAGTACTTC. The encoded protein is CASSQAAGAEQYF. The chain links TRBV3-1 (or the pseudogene TRBV3-2) to TRBJ2-7; 8 positions match TRBD2. Germline CDR1 reads LGHDT; CDR2 reads YNNKEL (reference sequence). The length of the CDR3 is 13 residues. V lost 1 base and J lost 6; bases outside the gene matches: 2.

This clone was counted a few times. The chain is built from TRBV4-2 and TRBJ1-3; D is unresolved. Germline V lookup: CDR1 LGHNA, CDR2 YNFKEQ. The germline V and J ends were trimmed by 0 bases and 0 bases, with 15 bases remaining between them. The CDR3 covers 18 residues. CDR3 residues: CASSQESSGAASGNTIYF. The CDR3 nucleotides are TGTGCCAGCAGCCAAGAGTCATCGGGAGCCGCCTCTGGAAACACCATATATTTT.

This clone was counted a single time. This chain links TRBV6-1 with TRBJ2-2; weak D call: TRBD2 (6 bases). V was pared by 2 bases and J by 2 bases, with 12 bases between. The CDR3 is 16 amino acids. Germline CDR1 reads MNHNS; CDR2 reads SASEGT. Here the CDR3 reads CASSERAGKNTGELFF. For the CDR3, the DNA is TGTGCCAGCAGTGAACGGGCGGGGAAAAACACCGGGGAGCTGTTTTTT.

The gene calls are TRBV5-4 and TRBJ2-2, with 9 bases lining up with TRBD1. V shed 0 bases, J shed 5 bases, and the junction held 5 bases outside the gene matches. Germline loops: CDR1 SGHNT, CDR2 YYREEE (reference sequence). The CDR3 covers 16 residues. The CDR3 is CASSLAVQGATGELFF. CDR3 nucleotide sequence: TGTGCCAGCAGCTTGGCCGTACAGGGGGCGACCGGGGAGCTGTTTTTT. The full variable domain, with the rest looked up from reference TRBV5-4 and TRBJ2-2, is ETGVTQSPTHLIKTRGQQVTLRCSSQSGHNTVSWYQQALGQGPQFIFQYYREEENGRGNFPPRFSGLQFPNYSSELNVNALELDDSALYLCASSLAVQGATGELFFGEGSRLTVL.

This chain joins TRBV7-2 and TRBJ1-5, with 7 nucleotides matching TRBD1. Germline V gene data show CDR1 as SGHTA and CDR2 as FQGNSA. V gave up 4 bases and J gave up 13 bases; unmatched junction bases: 10. CDR3 length: 13 amino acids. The CDR3 DNA reads TGTGCCAGCAGCTCCCTCCTAGGGGGCGGGCAGCATTTT. This codes for CASSSLLGGGQHF.

The chain carries TRBV7-9 and TRBJ1-1; D ambiguous. CDR3 length: 13 residues. CDR1 is SEHNR and CDR2 is FQNEAQ in the germline V gene (reference sequence). V dropped 6 bases and J dropped 3 bases, with 11 bases sitting between them. CDR3 sequence (DNA): TGTGCCAGCAGTCTCCAAGAGCACACTGAAGCTTTCTTT. Its protein is CASSLQEHTEAFF. The full variable domain, completed using reference TRBV7-9 and TRBJ1-1, is DTGVSQNPRHKITKRGQNVTFRCDPISEHNRLYWYRQTLGQGPEFLTYFQNEAQLEKSRLLSDRFSAERPKGSFSTLEIQRTEQGDSAMYLCASSLQEHTEAFFGQGTRLTVV.

Only one count was recorded for this clone. The gene calls are TRBV7-2 and TRBJ1-2; the D gene is possibly TRBD1 (6 bases). CDR1 and CDR2 from the germline V gene are SGHTA and FQGNSA. This CDR3 is built from 15 residues. V was trimmed by 5 bases and J by 6 bases, leaving 19 bases between them. The CDR3 reads CASSEMGARKDGYTF. As DNA, the CDR3 is TGTGCCAGCAGCGAAATGGGGGCGCGGAAGGATGGCTACACCTTC.

The rearrangement links TRBV24-1 to TRBJ1-4, with D tentatively TRBD1 (6 bases). The V end lost 0 bases, the J end lost 8 bases, and 30 bases lay between the germline ends. The CDR3 length is 21 residues. CDR1 is KGHDR, CDR2 SFDVKD, per germline. DNA for the CDR3: TGTGCCACCAGTGATTTGCGTGGTGACAAGGACAGCGGTTTATCTGGCGAAAAACTGTTTTTT. This encodes CATSDLRGDKDSGLSGEKLFF.